This TCR beta chain derives from a study of cytomegalovirus exposure and HLA in healthy donors. CDR3 length: 14 residues. The germline CDR1 and CDR2 sequences are MDHEN and SYDVKM. J was trimmed by 8 bases and V by 6 bases; bases with no gene match: 9. Primers: 60 Vbeta forward and 13 Jbeta reverse. The protocol was immunoSEQ multiplex PCR, while the TCRdb copy is restricted to in-frame clones and leaves out a portion. The table includes 150,000 or so clones, 83% detected once. Of note for this clone: Other DNA sequences of this sample code for an identical CDR3.

The TCR originated in a man aged 45-65 years in good health and CMV-seropositive. V is TRBV28 and J is TRBJ1-4; 7 nucleotides align to TRBD1. Input material: PBMCs. CDR3 nucleotide sequence: TGTGCCAGCAGCTTGACAGGGTTAGGAGAAAAACTGTTTTTT. Translation gives CASSLTGLGEKLFF.